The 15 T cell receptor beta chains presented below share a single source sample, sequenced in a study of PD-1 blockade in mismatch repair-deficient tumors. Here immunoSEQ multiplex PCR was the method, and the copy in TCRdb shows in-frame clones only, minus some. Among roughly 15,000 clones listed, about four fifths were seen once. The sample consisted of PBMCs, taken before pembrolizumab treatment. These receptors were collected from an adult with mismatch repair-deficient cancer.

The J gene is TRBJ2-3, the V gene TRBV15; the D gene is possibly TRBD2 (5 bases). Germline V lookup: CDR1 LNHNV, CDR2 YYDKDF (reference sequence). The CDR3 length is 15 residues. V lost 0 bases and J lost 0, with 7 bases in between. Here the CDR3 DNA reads TGTGCCACCAGCAGAGAGCGAGGGAGCACAGATACGCAGTATTTT. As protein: CATSRERGSTDTQYF.

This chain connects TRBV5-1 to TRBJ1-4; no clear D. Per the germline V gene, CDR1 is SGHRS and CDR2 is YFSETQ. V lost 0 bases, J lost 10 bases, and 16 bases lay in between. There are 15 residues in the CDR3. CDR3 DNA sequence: TGCGCCAGCAGCTTGGGTGACGTCAACTTGGGAAAACTGTTTTTT. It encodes CASSLGDVNLGKLFF.

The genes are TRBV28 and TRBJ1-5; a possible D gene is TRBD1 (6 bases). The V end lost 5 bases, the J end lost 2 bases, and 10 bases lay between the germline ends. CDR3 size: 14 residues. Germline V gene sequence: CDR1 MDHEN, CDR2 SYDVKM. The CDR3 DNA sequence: TGTGCCAGCAGTGATCGACAGGGCAATCAGCCCCAGCATTTT. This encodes CASSDRQGNQPQHF. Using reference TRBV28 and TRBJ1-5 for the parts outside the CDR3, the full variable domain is DVKVTQSSRYLVKRTGEKVFLECVQDMDHENMFWYRQDPGLGLRLIYFSYDVKMKEKGDIPEGYSVSREKKERFSLILESASTNQTSMYLCASSDRQGNQPQHFGDGTRLSIL.

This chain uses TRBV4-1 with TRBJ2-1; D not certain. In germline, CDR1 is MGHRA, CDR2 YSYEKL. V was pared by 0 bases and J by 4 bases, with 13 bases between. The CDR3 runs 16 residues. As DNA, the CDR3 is TGCGCCAGCAGCCAAGAGTTAAGGGTGCAATACAATGAGCAGTTCTTC. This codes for CASSQELRVQYNEQFF.

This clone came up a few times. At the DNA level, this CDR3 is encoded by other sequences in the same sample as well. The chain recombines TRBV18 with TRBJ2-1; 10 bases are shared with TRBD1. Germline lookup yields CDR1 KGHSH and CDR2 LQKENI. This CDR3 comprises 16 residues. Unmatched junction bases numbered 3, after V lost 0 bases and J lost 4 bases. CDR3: CASSPPDRGLYNEQFF. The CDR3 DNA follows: TGTGCCAGCTCACCACCGGACAGGGGGTTGTACAATGAGCAGTTCTTC.

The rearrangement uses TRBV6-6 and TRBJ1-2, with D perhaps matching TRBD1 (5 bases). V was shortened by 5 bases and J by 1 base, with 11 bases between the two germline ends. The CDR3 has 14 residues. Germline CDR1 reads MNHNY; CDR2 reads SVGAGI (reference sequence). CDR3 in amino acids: CASSKTDVNYGYTF. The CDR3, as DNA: TGTGCCAGCAGTAAGACAGACGTTAACTATGGCTACACCTTC.

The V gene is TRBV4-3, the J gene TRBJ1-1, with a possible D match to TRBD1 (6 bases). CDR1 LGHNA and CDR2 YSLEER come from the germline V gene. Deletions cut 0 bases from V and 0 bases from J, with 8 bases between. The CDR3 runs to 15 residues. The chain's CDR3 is CASSQEQGMNTEAFF. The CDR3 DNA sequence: TGCGCCAGCAGCCAAGAGCAGGGGATGAACACTGAAGCTTTCTTT.

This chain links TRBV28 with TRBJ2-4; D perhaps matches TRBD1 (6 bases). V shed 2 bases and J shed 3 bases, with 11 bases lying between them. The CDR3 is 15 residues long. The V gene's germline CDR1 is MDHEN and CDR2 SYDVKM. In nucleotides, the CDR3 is TGTGCCAGCAGTTTAACGCGAGGGGGCAAAAACATTCAGTACTTC. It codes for CASSLTRGGKNIQYF.

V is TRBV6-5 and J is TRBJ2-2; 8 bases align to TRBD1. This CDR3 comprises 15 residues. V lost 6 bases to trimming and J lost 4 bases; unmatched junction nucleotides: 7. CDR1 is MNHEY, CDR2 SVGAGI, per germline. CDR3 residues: CASRERDRFTGELFF. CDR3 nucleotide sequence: TGTGCCAGCAGGGAACGGGACAGGTTCACCGGGGAGCTGTTTTTT.

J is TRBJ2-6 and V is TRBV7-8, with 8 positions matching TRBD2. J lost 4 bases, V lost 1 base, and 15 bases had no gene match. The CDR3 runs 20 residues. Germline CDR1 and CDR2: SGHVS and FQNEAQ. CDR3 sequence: CASSLEKRGRLVGGANVLTF. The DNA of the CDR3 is TGTGCCAGCAGCTTAGAAAAGCGCGGGAGGCTGGTAGGGGGGGCCAACGTCCTGACTTTC.

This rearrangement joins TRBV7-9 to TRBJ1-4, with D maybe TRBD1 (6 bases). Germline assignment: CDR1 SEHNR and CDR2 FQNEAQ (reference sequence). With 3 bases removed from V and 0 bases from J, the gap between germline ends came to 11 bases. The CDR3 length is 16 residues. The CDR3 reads CASSLTGYATNEKLFF. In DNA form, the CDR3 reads TGTGCCAGCAGCTTGACAGGCTACGCAACTAATGAAAAACTGTTTTTT. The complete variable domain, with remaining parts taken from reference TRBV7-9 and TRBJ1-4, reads DTGVSQNPRHKITKRGQNVTFRCDPISEHNRLYWYRQTLGQGPEFLTYFQNEAQLEKSRLLSDRFSAERPKGSFSTLEIQRTEQGDSAMYLCASSLTGYATNEKLFFGSGTQLSVL.

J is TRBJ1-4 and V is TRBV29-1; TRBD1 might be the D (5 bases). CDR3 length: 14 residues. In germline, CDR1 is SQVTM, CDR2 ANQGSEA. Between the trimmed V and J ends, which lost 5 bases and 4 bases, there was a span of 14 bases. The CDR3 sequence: CSVRWGGHNEKLFF. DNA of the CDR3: TGCAGCGTTCGATGGGGGGGTCATAATGAAAAACTGTTTTTT.

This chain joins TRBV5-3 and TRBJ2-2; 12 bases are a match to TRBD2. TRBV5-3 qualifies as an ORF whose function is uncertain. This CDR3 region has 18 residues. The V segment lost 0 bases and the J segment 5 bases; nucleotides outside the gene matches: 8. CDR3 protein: CARSLGLAGGPGTGELFF. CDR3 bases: TGTGCCAGAAGCTTGGGGCTAGCGGGAGGGCCAGGGACCGGGGAGCTGTTTTTT.

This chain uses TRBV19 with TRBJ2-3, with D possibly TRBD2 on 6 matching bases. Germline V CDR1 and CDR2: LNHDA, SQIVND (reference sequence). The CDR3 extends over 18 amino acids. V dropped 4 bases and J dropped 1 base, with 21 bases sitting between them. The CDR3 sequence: CASSTQLGGSWGTDTQYF. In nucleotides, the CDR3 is TGTGCCAGTAGTACCCAACTAGGAGGGAGCTGGGGCACAGATACGCAGTATTTT.

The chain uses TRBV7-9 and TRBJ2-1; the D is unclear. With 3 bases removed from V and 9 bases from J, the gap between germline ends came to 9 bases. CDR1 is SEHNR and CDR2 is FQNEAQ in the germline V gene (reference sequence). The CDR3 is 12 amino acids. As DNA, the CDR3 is TGTGCCAGCAGCTTCTCCGCGGTTGAGCAGTTCTTC. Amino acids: CASSFSAVEQFF.